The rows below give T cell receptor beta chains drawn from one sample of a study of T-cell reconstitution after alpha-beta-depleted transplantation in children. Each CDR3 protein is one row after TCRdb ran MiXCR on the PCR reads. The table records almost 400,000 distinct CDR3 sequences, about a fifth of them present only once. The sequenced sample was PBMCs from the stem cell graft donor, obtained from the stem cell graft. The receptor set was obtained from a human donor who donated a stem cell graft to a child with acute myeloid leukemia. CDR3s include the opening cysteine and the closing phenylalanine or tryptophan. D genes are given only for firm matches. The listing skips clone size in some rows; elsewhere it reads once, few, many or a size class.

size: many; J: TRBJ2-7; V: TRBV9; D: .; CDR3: CASSVAPGTAYEQYF; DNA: TGTGCCAGCAGCGTAGCCCCCGGGACTGCCTACGAGCAGTACTTC
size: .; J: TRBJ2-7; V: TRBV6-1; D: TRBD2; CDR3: CASSGAASGSPYEQYF; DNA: TGTGCCAGCAGTGGGGCTGCTAGCGGGTCCCCCTACGAGCAGTACTTC
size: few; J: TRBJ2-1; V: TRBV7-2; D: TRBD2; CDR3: CASSSVAGGPYNEQFF; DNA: TGTGCCAGCAGCTCGGTAGCGGGAGGGCCCTACAATGAGCAGTTCTTC
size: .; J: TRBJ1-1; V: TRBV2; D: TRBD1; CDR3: CASSQGGAGGPNTEAFF; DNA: TGTGCCAGCAGTCAGGGAGGGGCAGGGGGCCCGAACACTGAAGCTTTCTTT
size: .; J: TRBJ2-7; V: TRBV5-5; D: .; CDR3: CASTLRGHRYEQYF; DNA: TGTGCCAGCACCCTTCGGGGACATCGCTACGAGCAGTACTTC
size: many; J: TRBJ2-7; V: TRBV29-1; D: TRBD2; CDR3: CSALTSANEQYF; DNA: TGCAGCGCCCTGACTAGCGCTAACGAGCAGTACTTC
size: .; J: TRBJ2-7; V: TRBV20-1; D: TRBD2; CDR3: CSARPGTSNSYEQYF; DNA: TGCAGTGCTAGGCCCGGGACTAGCAACTCCTACGAGCAGTACTTC
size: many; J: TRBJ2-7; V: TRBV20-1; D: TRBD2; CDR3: CSATGLASGYF; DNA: TGCAGTGCTACAGGACTAGCCTCGGGGTACTTC
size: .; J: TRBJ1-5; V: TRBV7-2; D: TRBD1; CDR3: CASSLSGTGLNQPQHF; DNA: TGTGCCAGCAGCTTATCCGGGACAGGTCTCAATCAGCCCCAGCATTTT
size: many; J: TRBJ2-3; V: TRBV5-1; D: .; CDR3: CASSFGRDYTDTQYF; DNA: TGCGCCAGCAGCTTTGGGAGAGACTACACAGATACGCAGTATTTT
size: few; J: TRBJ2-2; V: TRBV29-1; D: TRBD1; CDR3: CSVTGGAGTGELFF; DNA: TGCAGCGTTACAGGGGGCGCGGGCACCGGGGAGCTGTTTTTT
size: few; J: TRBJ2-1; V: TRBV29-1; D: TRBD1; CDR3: CSVSQGASYNEQFF; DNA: TGCAGCGTTAGCCAGGGGGCATCGTACAATGAGCAGTTCTTC
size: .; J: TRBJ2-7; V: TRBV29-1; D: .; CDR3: CSGGTEDYEQYF; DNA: TGCAGCGGGGGGACGGAAGACTACGAGCAGTACTTC
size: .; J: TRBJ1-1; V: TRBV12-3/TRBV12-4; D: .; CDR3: CASSFVDLNTEAFF; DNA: TGTGCCAGCAGTTTTGTGGATTTGAACACTGAAGCTTTCTTT
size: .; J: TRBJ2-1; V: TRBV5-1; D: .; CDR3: CASSAGGAADLHYNEQFF; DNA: TGCGCCAGCAGCGCCGGCGGGGCAGCGGACCTCCACTACAATGAGCAGTTCTTC
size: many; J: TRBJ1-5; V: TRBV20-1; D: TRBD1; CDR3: CSARRQGSNVGDQPQHF; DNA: TGCAGTGCTAGGCGACAGGGTTCGAACGTGGGGGATCAGCCCCAGCATTTT
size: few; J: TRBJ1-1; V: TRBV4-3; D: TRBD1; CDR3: CASSQGTGTTEAFF; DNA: TGCGCCAGCAGCCAAGGGACAGGGACCACTGAAGCTTTCTTT
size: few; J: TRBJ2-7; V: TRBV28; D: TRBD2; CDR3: CASNPVGGGWSYEQYF; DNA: TGTGCCAGCAACCCCGTTGGGGGGGGGTGGTCCTACGAGCAGTACTTC
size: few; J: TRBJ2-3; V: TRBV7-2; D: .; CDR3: CASSLGAWRRDTQYF; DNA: TGTGCCAGCAGCTTAGGGGCGTGGAGGAGAGATACGCAGTATTTT
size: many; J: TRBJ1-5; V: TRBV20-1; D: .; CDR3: CSAYHGSGNQPQHF; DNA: TGCAGTGCTTACCACGGGTCGGGCAATCAGCCCCAGCATTTT
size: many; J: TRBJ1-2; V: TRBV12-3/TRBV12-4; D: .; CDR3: CASSLTSASIYGYTF; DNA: TGTGCCAGCAGTTTAACCTCGGCCAGCATCTATGGCTACACCTTC
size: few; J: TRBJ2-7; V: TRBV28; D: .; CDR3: CASSPLGLYEQYF; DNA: TGTGCCAGCAGTCCCCTTGGACTCTACGAGCAGTACTTC
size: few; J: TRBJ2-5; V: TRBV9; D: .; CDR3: CASSVALNQETQYF; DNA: TGTGCCAGCAGCGTAGCTTTGAACCAAGAGACCCAGTACTTC
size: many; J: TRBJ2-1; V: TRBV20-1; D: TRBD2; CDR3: CSARGVSSGNNEQFF; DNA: TGCAGTGCTAGAGGGGTTTCTAGCGGGAACAATGAGCAGTTCTTC
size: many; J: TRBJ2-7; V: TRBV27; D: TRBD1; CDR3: CASTRQGTGYEQYF; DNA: TGTGCCAGCACCCGACAGGGGACGGGCTACGAGCAGTACTTC
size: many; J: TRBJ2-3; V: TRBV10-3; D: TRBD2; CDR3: CATSGGWTSGREDTQYF; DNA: TGTGCCACTTCAGGAGGCTGGACTAGCGGGAGAGAAGATACGCAGTATTTT
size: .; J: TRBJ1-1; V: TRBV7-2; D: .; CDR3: CASSLGETTEAFF; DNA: TGTGCCAGCAGCTTAGGCGAAACGACTGAAGCTTTCTTT
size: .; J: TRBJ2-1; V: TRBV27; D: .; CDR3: CASRTNVNEQFF; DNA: TGTGCCAGCAGGACTAACGTCAATGAGCAGTTCTTC
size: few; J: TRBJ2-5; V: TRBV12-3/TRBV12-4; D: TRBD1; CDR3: CASSTGQGPQETQYF; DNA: TGTGCCAGCAGTACCGGACAGGGGCCCCAAGAGACCCAGTACTTC
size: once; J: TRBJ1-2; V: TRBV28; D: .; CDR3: CASIFAHGNGYTF; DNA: TGTGCCAGCATCTTCGCACACGGAAATGGCTACACCTTC
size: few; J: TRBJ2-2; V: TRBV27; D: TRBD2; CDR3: CASRSAGGPGGELFF; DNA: TGTGCCAGCAGATCAGCGGGAGGGCCCGGCGGGGAGCTGTTTTTT